The 14 T cell receptor beta chains listed next were all sequenced from one sample in a study of blood T cells in healthy people across ages. Combining a sample-barcoded 5' primer with a J-beta primer mix, a second PCR ran for roughly 6 to 12 cycles. Via MiXCR, TCRdb re-called the 5' RACE reads, giving one row per CDR3 protein. The data contain approximately 600,000 distinct CDR3 sequences, 58% of them singletons. The sample comprised blood. These receptor sequences come from a man in his sixties in good health.

The chain couples TRBV5-1 to TRBJ1-4, with D perhaps TRBD1 (5 bases). This CDR3 has 15 residues. CDR1 is SGHRS, CDR2 YFSETQ, per germline. The V end was cut by 3 bases, the J end by 6 bases, with 15 bases between. This CDR3 is CASSWKGSRDEKLFF. In DNA form, the CDR3 reads TGCGCCAGCAGCTGGAAGGGGTCGAGAGATGAAAAACTGTTTTTT.

CDR3 residues: CSASRGLNYGYTF. In DNA, the CDR3 is TGCAGTGCCTCGCGGGGTTTGAACTATGGCTACACCTTC. V gene TRBV20-1 combines with J gene TRBJ1-2; D not certain. V was cut by 6 bases and J by 2 bases, with 13 bases left in between. Germline V CDR1 and CDR2: DFQATT, SNEGSKA (reference sequence). This CDR3 is 13 amino acids long.

This chain joins TRBV3-1 and TRBJ1-2; TRBD1 matches at 7 bases. From germline, CDR1 is LGHDT and CDR2 YNNKEL (reference sequence). Trimming took 5 bases from V and 7 from J; bases not matched to a gene: 13. CDR3 length equals 15 residues. CDR3 bases: TGTGCCAGCAGCATATACCGGACAGGCGTCCTTGGCTACACCTTC. It specifies CASSIYRTGVLGYTF. Variable domain in full (rest from reference TRBV3-1 and TRBJ1-2): DTAVSQTPKYLVTQMGNDKSIKCEQNLGHDTMYWYKQDSKKFLKIMFSYNNKELIINETVPNRFSPKSPDKAHLNLHINSLELGDSAVYFCASSIYRTGVLGYTFGSGTRLTVV.

This clonotype has more than one count but fewer than ten. V and J are TRBV20-1 and TRBJ1-2; a possible D gene is TRBD1 (6 bases). The germline V gene has CDR1 DFQATT and CDR2 SNEGSKA (reference sequence). The V end was cut by 0 bases, the J end by 7 bases, with 9 bases between. This CDR3 has 12 residues. The CDR3 region has the DNA TGCAGTGCTAGAGAGGCAGGGGTTGGCTACACCTTC. Its protein is CSAREAGVGYTF.

The rearrangement links TRBV5-1 to TRBJ2-3; TRBD1 matches 7 bases. This CDR3 contains 13 residues. V was clipped by 7 bases and J by 6 bases; unmatched bases: 8. Germline V lookup: CDR1 SGHRS, CDR2 YFSETQ. CDR3 in DNA: TGCGCCAGCGGACAGGTAACCGAGGATACGCAGTATTTT. Its translation: CASGQVTEDTQYF.

Only a few counts were recorded for this clonotype. A much larger clone is a single base away; this may be a read error. V gene TRBV20-1 combines with J gene TRBJ2-7, with D possibly being TRBD1 (7 bases). Trimming stripped 0 bases from V and 2 bases from J, with 17 bases between. The CDR3 contains 16 residues. Germline CDR1 is DFQATT and CDR2 is SNEGSKA (reference sequence). In DNA form, the CDR3 reads TGCAGTGCTAGAGATCAAGGGGGCGGGGTTCCCTACGAGCAGTACTTC. Translating it yields CSARDQGGGVPYEQYF.

This sequence joins TRBV9 and TRBJ2-4, with D possibly TRBD2 on 7 matching bases. The CDR3 spans 15 residues. Deletions cut 6 bases from V and 3 bases from J, with 16 bases between. Germline CDR1 SGDLS, CDR2 YYNGEE. The CDR3 region has the DNA TGTGCCAGCACCCCAAGGGGGGGTGGCAAAAACATTCAGTACTTC. It translates to CASTPRGGGKNIQYF.

The chain couples TRBV6-2 or TRBV6-3 to TRBJ2-7, with D perhaps matching TRBD1 (6 bases). The germline gives CDR1 MNHEY, CDR2 SVGEGT. V lost 2 bases, J lost 2 bases, and 10 bases lay in between. The CDR3 contains 14 residues. The CDR3 reads CASSYGGHTYEQYF. In nucleotides, the CDR3 is TGTGCCAGCAGTTACGGGGGACACACCTACGAGCAGTACTTC.

This clonotype was picked up a small number of times. The chain combines TRBV6-2 or TRBV6-3 with TRBJ2-1, with D tentatively TRBD1 (6 bases). The V gene lost 5 bases and the J gene lost 2 bases, with 10 bases spanning the gap. Germline V CDR1 and CDR2: MNHEY, SVGEGT. There are 14 residues in the CDR3. The chain's CDR3 is CASSPGTPYNEQFF. The CDR3 DNA reads TGTGCCAGCAGTCCCGGGACACCCTACAATGAGCAGTTCTTC.

The chain combines TRBV5-1 with TRBJ2-7, with D perhaps matching TRBD1 or TRBD2 (5 bases each). The tail of the sequence fits TRBJ2-5 better, so the J call may be wrong. Germline CDR1 and CDR2: SGHRS and YFSETQ. The CDR3 has 15 amino acids. The CDR3 reads CASSSSVGVGETQYF. For the CDR3, the DNA is TGCGCCAGCAGCTCGTCGGTGGGGGTGGGAGAGACCCAGTACTTC.

The V gene is TRBV7-2, the J gene TRBJ1-1, with 9 nucleotides matching TRBD1. The CDR3 totals 18 residues. The germline V gene encodes CDR1 SGHTA and CDR2 FQGNSA. Germline trimming cut 5 bases from V and 2 bases from J; bases unmatched to any gene: 15. In DNA form, the CDR3 reads TGTGCCAGCAGCCCGCGACCGGGACAGGGTATATCTAACACTGAAGCTTTCTTT. The encoded protein is CASSPRPGQGISNTEAFF.

This clonotype was seen more than once but under ten times. The chain carries TRBV5-1 and TRBJ2-5, with D uncertain. The CDR3 length is 13 residues. Per the germline V gene, CDR1 is SGHRS and CDR2 is YFSETQ. Trimming removed 4 bases at V and 11 bases at J, with 18 bases between. In DNA form, the CDR3 reads TGCGCCAGCAGCCTAGTTCCGGTCAATGAGCAGTACTTC. Its translation: CASSLVPVNEQYF.

This clonotype appeared a single time. This may arise from a read error, as a much more abundant clone is one base away. The chain is built from TRBV12-3 or TRBV12-4 and TRBJ1-6; D may be TRBD1 (6 bases). The CDR3 runs 14 residues. Trimming left V 6 bases short and J 5 bases short, with 11 bases between. CDR3: CASSHGQNNSPLHF. The CDR3, as DNA: TGTGCCAGCAGCCACGGACAGAATAATTCACCCCTCCACTTT.

In this sample, this clonotype turned up many times. The rearrangement uses TRBV7-2 and TRBJ2-5; D may be TRBD1 or TRBD2 (6 bases each). The V and J ends lost 8 bases and 5 bases respectively, with 15 bases between them. The CDR3 runs 13 residues. Looked up from germline, CDR1 is SGHTA and CDR2 is FQGNSA. The CDR3 sequence: CASSFGGRETQYF. CDR3 nucleotides: TGTGCCAGCTCGTTTGGGGGGCGGGAGACCCAGTACTTC.